These 13 T cell receptor beta chains originate from one sample sequenced in a study of OX40 agonist ivuxolimab in advanced cancers. Method: immunoSEQ multiplex PCR; TCRdb's copy keeps in-frame clones and lacks some. The sample records under 80,000 clones, roughly 90% being singletons. The material was CD4+ or CD8+ T cells sorted from blood, obtained in a trial of the OX40 agonist ivuxolimab. These receptors originate from an adult with an advanced solid tumor such as melanoma, head and neck, liver or kidney cancer.

With respect to this clone: This CDR3 is also generated by other DNA sequences in the sample. The chain joins TRBV18 to TRBJ2-2; D unclear. The CDR3 consists of 13 residues. Trimming took 1 base from V and 3 from J, leaving 3 bases between them. Germline V lookup: CDR1 KGHSH, CDR2 LQKENI. The CDR3 bases are TGTGCCAGCTCACCACGGGACACCGGGGAGCTGTTTTTT. Translation gives CASSPRDTGELFF. The full variable domain, in which reference TRBV18 and TRBJ2-2 provide the parts outside the CDR3, is NAGVMQNPRHLVRRRGQEARLRCSPMKGHSHVYWYRQLPEEGLKFMVYLQKENIIDESGMPKERFSAEFPKEGPSILRIQQVVRGDSAAYFCASSPRDTGELFFGEGSRLTVL.

The chain is built from TRBV5-5 and TRBJ1-2; TRBD1 is a possible D gene (5 bases). Deletions cut 1 base from V and 4 bases from J, with 14 bases between. From germline, CDR1 is SGHKS and CDR2 YYEKEE (reference sequence). CDR3 length equals 15 residues. This chain's CDR3 is CASSLMWGAGYGYTF. CDR3 sequence (DNA): TGTGCCAGCAGCTTGATGTGGGGCGCGGGCTATGGCTACACCTTC.

In its sample, this clone was seen a few times. This chain uses TRBV5-1 with TRBJ2-3, with 7 positions matching TRBD1. V lost 3 bases to trimming and J lost 2 bases; unmatched junction nucleotides: 6. The CDR3 extends over 15 amino acids. The germline V gene has CDR1 SGHRS and CDR2 YFSETQ. The CDR3 nucleotides read TGCGCCAGCAGCTCAACGGGACAGAACACAGATACGCAGTATTTT. Its protein is CASSSTGQNTDTQYF.

The chain employs TRBV10-1 and TRBJ2-5, with TRBD1 as a possible D gene (6 bases). The CDR3 has 14 residues. From germline, CDR1 is WNHNN and CDR2 SYGVQD (reference sequence). V was pared by 0 bases and J by 5 bases, with 10 bases between. The chain's CDR3 is CASSESRGYETQYF. DNA for the CDR3: TGCGCCAGCAGTGAGTCCAGGGGATACGAGACCCAGTACTTC.

The chain links TRBV30 to TRBJ1-3, with D uncertain. CDR3 length equals 13 residues. Germline assignment: CDR1 GTSNPN and CDR2 SVGIG (reference sequence). Trimming stripped 4 bases from V and 5 bases from J, with 12 bases between. The chain's CDR3 is CAWTPDSRNTIYF. For the CDR3, the DNA is TGTGCCTGGACCCCGGACTCCCGAAACACCATATATTTT.

The chain combines TRBV28 with TRBJ2-7; 8 bases align to TRBD2. Germline loops: CDR1 MDHEN, CDR2 SYDVKM. With 4 bases clipped from V and 2 bases from J, the junction kept 7 bases outside the gene matches. This CDR3 spans 15 amino acids. CDR3 region: CASSYYSGAAYEQYF. The CDR3, as DNA: TGTGCCAGCAGTTACTATAGCGGGGCCGCCTACGAGCAGTACTTC.

This clone was seen only once. This chain uses TRBV6-1 with TRBJ1-1; D uncertain. The length of the CDR3 is 13 residues. CDR1 and CDR2 (germline): MNHNS, SASEGT. V lost 6 bases to trimming and J lost 0 bases, with 8 bases between them. This chain's CDR3 is CASRGGMNTEAFF. The CDR3 nucleotides are TGTGCCAGCAGGGGTGGCATGAACACTGAAGCTTTCTTT.

The V call is TRBV2, the J call TRBJ2-5; a possible D gene is TRBD2 (6 bases). This CDR3 spans 14 amino acids. Germline V CDR1 and CDR2: SNHLY, FYNNEI. V was shortened by 4 bases and J by 9 bases, with 18 bases between the two germline ends. This chain's CDR3 is CASSGGTAPGAQYF. As DNA, the CDR3 is TGTGCCAGCAGTGGAGGGACTGCCCCGGGGGCCCAGTACTTC.

The rearrangement joins TRBV10-1 to TRBJ2-3; D is unclear. The CDR3 has 13 residues. Looked up from germline, CDR1 is WNHNN and CDR2 is SYGVQD (reference sequence). Between the trimmed V and J ends, which lost 5 bases and 1 base, there was a span of 7 bases. This CDR3 is CASSPPGTDTQYF. The CDR3 nucleotides are TGCGCCAGCAGTCCGCCGGGCACAGATACGCAGTATTTT.

The genes are TRBV19 and TRBJ1-5, with D hard to call. This CDR3 is 13 amino acids long. Per germline, CDR1 LNHDA and CDR2 SQIVND (reference sequence). V lost 1 base, J lost 3 bases, and 4 bases lay in between. CDR3 protein: CASSIAPNQPQHF. The CDR3 nucleotides read TGTGCCAGTAGTATAGCTCCCAATCAGCCCCAGCATTTT.

The chain links TRBV7-8 to TRBJ2-1; D may match TRBD1 or TRBD2 (6 bases each). The CDR3 consists of 16 residues. The V end was cut by 0 bases, the J end by 8 bases, with 17 bases between. Germline CDR1 SGHVS, CDR2 FQNEAQ. CDR3 region: CASSLARGGRLDEQFF. The DNA for the CDR3 is TGTGCCAGCAGCTTAGCCCGAGGGGGGAGGTTGGATGAGCAGTTCTTC.

CDR3 nucleotide sequence: TGTGCCAGCAACCGACCCGGGATCCACGAGCAGTACTTC. Encoded protein: CASNRPGIHEQYF. J is TRBJ2-7 and V is TRBV6-1; TRBD2 is a possible D gene (5 bases). The CDR3 consists of 13 residues. Looked up from germline, CDR1 is MNHNS and CDR2 is SASEGT. Between the trimmed V and J ends, which lost 7 bases and 5 bases, there was a span of 15 bases.

This clone was seen only a few times. This sequence joins TRBV5-5 and TRBJ2-3; 7 positions agree with TRBD1. CDR3 length: 16 amino acids. The V segment lost 0 bases and the J segment 2 bases; nucleotides outside the gene matches: 6. The germline gives CDR1 SGHKS, CDR2 YYEKEE (reference sequence). DNA for the CDR3: TGTGCCAGCAGCTTGGGACAGACAGGGCACACAGATACGCAGTATTTT. Translating it yields CASSLGQTGHTDTQYF.